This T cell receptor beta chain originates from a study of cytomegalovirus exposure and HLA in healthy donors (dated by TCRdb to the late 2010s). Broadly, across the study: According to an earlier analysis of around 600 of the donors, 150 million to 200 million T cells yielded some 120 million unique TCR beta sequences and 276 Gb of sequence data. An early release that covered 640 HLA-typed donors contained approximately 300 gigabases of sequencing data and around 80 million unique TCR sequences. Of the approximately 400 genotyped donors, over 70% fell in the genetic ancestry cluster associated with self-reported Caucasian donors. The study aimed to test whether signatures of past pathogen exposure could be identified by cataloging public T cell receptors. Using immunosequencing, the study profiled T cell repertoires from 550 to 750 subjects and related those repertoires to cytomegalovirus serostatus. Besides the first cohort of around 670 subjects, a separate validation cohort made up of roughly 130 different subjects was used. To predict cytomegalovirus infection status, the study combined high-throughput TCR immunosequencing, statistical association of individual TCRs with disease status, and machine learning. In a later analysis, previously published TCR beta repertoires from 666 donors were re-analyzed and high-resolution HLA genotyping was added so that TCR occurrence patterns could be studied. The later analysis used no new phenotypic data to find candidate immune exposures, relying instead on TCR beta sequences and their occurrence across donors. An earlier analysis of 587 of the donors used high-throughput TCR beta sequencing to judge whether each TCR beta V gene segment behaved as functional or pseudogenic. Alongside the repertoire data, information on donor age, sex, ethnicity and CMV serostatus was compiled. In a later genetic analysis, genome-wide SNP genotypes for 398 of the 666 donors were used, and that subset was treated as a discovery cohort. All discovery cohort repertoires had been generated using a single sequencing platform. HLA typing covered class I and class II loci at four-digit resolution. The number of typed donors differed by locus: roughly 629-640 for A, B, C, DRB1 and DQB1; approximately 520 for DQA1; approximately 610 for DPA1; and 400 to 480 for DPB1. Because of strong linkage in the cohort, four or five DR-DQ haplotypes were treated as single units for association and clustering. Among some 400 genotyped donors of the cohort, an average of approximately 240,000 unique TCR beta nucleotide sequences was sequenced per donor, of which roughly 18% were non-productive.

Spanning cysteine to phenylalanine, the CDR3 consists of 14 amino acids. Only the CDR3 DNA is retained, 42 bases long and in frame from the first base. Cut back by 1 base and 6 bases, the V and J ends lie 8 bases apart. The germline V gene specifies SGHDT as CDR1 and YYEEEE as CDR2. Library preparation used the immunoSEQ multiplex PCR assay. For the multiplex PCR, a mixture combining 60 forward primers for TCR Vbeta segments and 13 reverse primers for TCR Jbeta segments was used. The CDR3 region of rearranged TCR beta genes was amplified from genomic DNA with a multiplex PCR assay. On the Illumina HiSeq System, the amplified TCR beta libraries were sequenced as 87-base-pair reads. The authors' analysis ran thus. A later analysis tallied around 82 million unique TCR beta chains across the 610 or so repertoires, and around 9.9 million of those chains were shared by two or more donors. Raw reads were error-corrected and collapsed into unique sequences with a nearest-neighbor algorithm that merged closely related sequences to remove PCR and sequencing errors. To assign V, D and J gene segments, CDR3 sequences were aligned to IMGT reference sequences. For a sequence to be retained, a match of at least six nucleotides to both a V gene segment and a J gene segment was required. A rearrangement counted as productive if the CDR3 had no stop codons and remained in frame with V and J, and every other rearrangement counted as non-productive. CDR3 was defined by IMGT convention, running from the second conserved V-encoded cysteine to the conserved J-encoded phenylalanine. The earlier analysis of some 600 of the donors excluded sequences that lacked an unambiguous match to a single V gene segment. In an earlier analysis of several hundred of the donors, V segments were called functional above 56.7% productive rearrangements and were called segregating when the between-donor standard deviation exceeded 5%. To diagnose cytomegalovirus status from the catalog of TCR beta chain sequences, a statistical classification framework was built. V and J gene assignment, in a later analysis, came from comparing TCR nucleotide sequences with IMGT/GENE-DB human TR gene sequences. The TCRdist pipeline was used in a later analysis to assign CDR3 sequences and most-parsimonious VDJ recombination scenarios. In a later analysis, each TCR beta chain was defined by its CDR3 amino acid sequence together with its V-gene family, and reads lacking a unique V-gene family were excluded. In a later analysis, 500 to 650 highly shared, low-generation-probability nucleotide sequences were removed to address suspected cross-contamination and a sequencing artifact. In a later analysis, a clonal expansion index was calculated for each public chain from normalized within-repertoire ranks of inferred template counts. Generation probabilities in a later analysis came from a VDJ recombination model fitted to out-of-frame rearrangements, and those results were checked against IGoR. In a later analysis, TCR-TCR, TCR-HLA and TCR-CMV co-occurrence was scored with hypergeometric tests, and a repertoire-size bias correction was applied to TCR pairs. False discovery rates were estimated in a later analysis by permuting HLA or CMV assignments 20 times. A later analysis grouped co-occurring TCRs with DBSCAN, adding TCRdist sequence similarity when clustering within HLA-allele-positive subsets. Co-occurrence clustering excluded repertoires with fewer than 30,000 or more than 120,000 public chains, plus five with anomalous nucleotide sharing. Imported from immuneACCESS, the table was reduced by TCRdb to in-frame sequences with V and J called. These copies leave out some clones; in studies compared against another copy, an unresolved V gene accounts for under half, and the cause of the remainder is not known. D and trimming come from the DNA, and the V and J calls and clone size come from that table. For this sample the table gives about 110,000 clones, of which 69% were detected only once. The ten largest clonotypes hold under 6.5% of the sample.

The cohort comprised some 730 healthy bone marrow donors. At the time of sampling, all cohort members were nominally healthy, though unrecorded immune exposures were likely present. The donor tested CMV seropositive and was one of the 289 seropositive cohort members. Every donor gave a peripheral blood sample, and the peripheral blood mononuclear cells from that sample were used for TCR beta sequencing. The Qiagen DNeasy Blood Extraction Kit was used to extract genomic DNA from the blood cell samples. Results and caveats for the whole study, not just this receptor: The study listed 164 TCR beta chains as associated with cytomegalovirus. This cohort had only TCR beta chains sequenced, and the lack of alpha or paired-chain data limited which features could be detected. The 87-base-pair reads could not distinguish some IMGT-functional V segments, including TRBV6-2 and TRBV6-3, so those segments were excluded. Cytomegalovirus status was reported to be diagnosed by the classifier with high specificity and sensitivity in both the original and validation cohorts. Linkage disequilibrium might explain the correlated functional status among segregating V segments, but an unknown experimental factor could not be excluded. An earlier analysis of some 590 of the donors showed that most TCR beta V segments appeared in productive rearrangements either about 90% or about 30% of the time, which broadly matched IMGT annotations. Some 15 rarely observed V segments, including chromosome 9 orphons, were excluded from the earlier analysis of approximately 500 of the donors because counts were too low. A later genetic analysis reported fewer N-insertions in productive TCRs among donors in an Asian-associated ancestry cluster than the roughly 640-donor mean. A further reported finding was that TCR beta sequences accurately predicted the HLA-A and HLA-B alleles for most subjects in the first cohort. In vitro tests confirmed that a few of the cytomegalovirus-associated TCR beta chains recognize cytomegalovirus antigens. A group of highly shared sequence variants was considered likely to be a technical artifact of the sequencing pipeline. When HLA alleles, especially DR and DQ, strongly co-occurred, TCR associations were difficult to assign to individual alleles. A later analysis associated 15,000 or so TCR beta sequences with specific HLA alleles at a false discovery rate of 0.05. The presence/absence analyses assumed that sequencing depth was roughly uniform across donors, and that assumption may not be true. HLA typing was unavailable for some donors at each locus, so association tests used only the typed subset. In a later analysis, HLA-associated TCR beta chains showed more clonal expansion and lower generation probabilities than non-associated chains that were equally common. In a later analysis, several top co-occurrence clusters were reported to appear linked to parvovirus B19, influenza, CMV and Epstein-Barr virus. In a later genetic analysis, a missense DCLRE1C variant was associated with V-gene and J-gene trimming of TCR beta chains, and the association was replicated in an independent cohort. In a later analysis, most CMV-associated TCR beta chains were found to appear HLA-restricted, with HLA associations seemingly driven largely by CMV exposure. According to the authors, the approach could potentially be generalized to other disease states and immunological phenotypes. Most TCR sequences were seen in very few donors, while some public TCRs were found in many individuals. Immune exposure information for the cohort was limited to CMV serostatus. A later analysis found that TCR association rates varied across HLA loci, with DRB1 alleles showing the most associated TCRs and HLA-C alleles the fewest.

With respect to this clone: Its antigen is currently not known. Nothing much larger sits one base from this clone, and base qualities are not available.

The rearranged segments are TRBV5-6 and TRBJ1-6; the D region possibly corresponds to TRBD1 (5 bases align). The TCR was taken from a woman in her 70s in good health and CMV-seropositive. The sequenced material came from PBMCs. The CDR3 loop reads CASSLQGTNSPLHF. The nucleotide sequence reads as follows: TGTGCCAGCAGCTTGCAGGGAACTAATTCACCCCTCCACTTT. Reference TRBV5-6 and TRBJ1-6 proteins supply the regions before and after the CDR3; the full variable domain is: DAGVTQSPTHLIKTRGQQVTLRCSPKSGHDTVSWYQQALGQGPQFIFQYYEEEERQRGNFPDRFSGHQFPNYSSELNVNALLLGDSALYLCASSLQGTNSPLHFGNGTRLTVT.